This T cell receptor (beta chain) was observed in a study of shared clonotypes between healthy human individuals. Study-level background: Each donor's CD8 memory used one plate, CD8 naive two, each CD4 subset three.

With regard to this clone: The antigen is not known.

The method was immunoSEQ multiplex PCR; TCRdb's version includes in-frame clones alone and lacks a portion of them. The table includes 2 million to 3 million clones, 80% to 95% detected once. CDR1 and CDR2 from the germline V gene are SGHAT and FQNNGV. The CDR3 sequence is 16 residues long. V shed 3 bases, J shed 0 bases, and the junction held 2 bases outside the gene matches. Notes on the study in general: Non-shared clonotypes had lower generation probabilities than clonotypes shared by all four sorted-subset donors.

Sequencing was done on a sample of naive CD4+ T cells from PBMCs. Specified subset: CD45RA+ positively selected. This TCR derives from a man younger than 30 in good health. Some clones in this sample may be carry-over from other donors' samples. J is TRBJ2-2 and V is TRBV11-2, with 9 bases aligning to TRBD2. CDR3 residues: CASSLGLAANTGELFF. CDR3 bases: TGTGCCAGCAGCTTGGGACTAGCCGCGAACACCGGGGAGCTGTTTTTT.